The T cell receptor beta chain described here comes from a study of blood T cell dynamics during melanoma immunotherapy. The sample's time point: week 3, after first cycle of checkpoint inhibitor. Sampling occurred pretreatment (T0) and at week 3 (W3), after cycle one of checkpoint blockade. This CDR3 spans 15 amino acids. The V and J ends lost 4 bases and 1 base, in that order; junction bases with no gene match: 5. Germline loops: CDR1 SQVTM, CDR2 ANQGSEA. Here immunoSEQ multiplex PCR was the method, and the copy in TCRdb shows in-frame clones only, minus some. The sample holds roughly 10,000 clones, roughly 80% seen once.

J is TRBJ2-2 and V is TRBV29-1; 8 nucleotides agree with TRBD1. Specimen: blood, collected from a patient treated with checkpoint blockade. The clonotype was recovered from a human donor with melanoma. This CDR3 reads CSVGQGAGNTGELFF. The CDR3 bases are TGCAGCGTTGGTCAGGGGGCAGGGAACACCGGGGAGCTGTTTTTT.